Listed below are T cell receptor beta chains from one sample, sequenced in a study of T cell responses to AZD1222 COVID-19 vaccine. Sequenced by immunoSEQ multiplex PCR; TCRdb stores in-frame clones only, minus some. Of over 200,000 clones listed, approximately 94% were seen once; the top ten hold approximately 1.5%. The specimen was peripheral blood, collected 28 days after the second dose of the MenACWY control vaccine. Every receptor here comes from an adult who received the MenACWY meningococcal vaccine as a control. CDR3s include the opening cysteine and the closing phenylalanine or tryptophan. The order of the fields is V gene, J gene, clone size, D gene, CDR3 DNA, CDR3 protein. D genes are given only for firm matches. The size of a clone is reported for some rows only, either as once, few or many, or as a class for expanded clones.

TRBV27	TRBJ1-1	-	-	TGTGCCAGCAGTCCGGGGGCAGTAAACACTGAAGCTTTCTTT	CASSPGAVNTEAFF
TRBV4-3	TRBJ1-1	-	-	TGCGCCAGCAGCCAAGATTCAGGGGCGGACACTGAAGCTTTCTTT	CASSQDSGADTEAFF
TRBV19	TRBJ1-2	-	-	TGTGCCAGTAGTCACACCCGACCCCGGGGAACTAACTATGGCTACACCTTC	CASSHTRPRGTNYGYTF
TRBV7-2	TRBJ1-2	-	-	TGTGCCAGCAGCTACGGGACCTCCTATGGCTACACCTTC	CASSYGTSYGYTF
TRBV7-9	TRBJ1-4	-	-	TGTGCCAGCAGCTTAATATCAGGTTCAACTAATGAAAAACTGTTTTTT	CASSLISGSTNEKLFF
TRBV5-1	TRBJ2-1	-	-	TGCGCCAGCAGCTTGGGTAGCGGCAATGAGCAGTTCTTC	CASSLGSGNEQFF
TRBV10-3	TRBJ1-4	-	-	TGTGCCATCAGCGAAAAGGGTAGAGAAAAACTGTTTTTT	CAISEKGREKLFF
TRBV7-8	TRBJ2-7	-	-	TGTGCCAGCAGCTTAAAGAGGACAGCCTACGAGCAGTACTTC	CASSLKRTAYEQYF
TRBV25-1	TRBJ1-2	-	-	TGTGCCAGCAGTGGTCAGGGACGGAGCTATGGCTACACCTTC	CASSGQGRSYGYTF
TRBV4-3	TRBJ1-1	-	TRBD1	TGCGCCAGCAGCCAGGCGGACAGGGGGCACACTGAAGCTTTCTTT	CASSQADRGHTEAFF
TRBV7-3	TRBJ2-7	-	-	TGTGCCAGCCACAGGACCTACGAGCAGTACTTC	CASHRTYEQYF
TRBV27	TRBJ2-3	once	TRBD2	TGTGCCAGCAGGCAGGGACTAGCGGAAACAGATACGCAGTATTTT	CASRQGLAETDTQYF
TRBV2	TRBJ1-2	-	-	TGTGCCAGCAGGTACACCACTCAGTCCTATGGCTACACCTTC	CASRYTTQSYGYTF
TRBV5-1	TRBJ2-7	-	-	TGCGCCAGCAGCTTGTGGCCAAACGAGCAGTACTTC	CASSLWPNEQYF
TRBV23-1	TRBJ2-5	-	-	TGCGCCAGCAGTCAATCCGATCCTGGGAAAGAGACCCAGTACTTC	CASSQSDPGKETQYF
TRBV4-3	TRBJ2-5	-	TRBD1	TGCGCCAGCAGCCAAGGAGGGACAGGGGAGACCCAGTACTTC	CASSQGGTGETQYF
TRBV3-1/TRBV3-2	TRBJ1-3	-	-	TGTGCCAGCAGCCGAGTAACAGGGATAGCTGGAAACACCATATATTTT	CASSRVTGIAGNTIYF
TRBV28	TRBJ2-7	-	TRBD2	TGTGCCAGCAGTGTACCTAGCGGGAGATCCTACGAGCAGTACTTC	CASSVPSGRSYEQYF
TRBV12-3/TRBV12-4	TRBJ2-7	-	TRBD1	TGTGCCAGCAGAGGGGGCGGGTACGAGCAGTACTTC	CASRGGGYEQYF
TRBV6-5	TRBJ1-5	-	-	TGTGCCAGCAGTCCCTACCCCAATCAGCCCCAGCATTTT	CASSPYPNQPQHF
TRBV29-1	TRBJ1-1	-	-	TGCAGCGCCGGGCTTCAGGGGACTGAAGCTTTCTTT	CSAGLQGTEAFF
TRBV19	TRBJ1-6	-	-	TGTGCCAGTAGTACCAGCCGGGAACCCGTGAGCCCCTCTCCTAATTCACCCCTCCACTTT	CASSTSREPVSPSPNSPLHF
TRBV10-2	TRBJ1-5	-	-	TGCGCCAGCAAGAGTGGGAATCAGCCCCAGCATTTT	CASKSGNQPQHF